These T cell receptor beta chains were read from a single sample in a study of blood T cell repertoires in COVID-19. Sequencing was performed with immunoSEQ multiplex PCR; in TCRdb, only in-frame clones are kept and a portion is missing. The table has approximately 260,000 clones, approximately 79% seen once. The specimen was PBMCs or T cells enriched from blood (not recorded which). Receptor source: a man aged 25 to 40 with acute COVID-19. CDR3s include the opening cysteine and the closing phenylalanine or tryptophan. The D gene is left open where the match is weak. Not every row has a clone size; where given, it reads once, few, many or a size class.

j_call,clone_size,d_call,v_call,cdr3_nt,cdr3_aa
TRBJ1-5,-,-,TRBV19,TGTGCCAGTCTAGGGAGGGTTCAGCCCCAGCATTTT,CASLGRVQPQHF
TRBJ2-1,-,-,TRBV19,TGTGCCAGTAAGCAGCGGGTGGTTCACAATGAGCAGTTCTTC,CASKQRVVHNEQFF
TRBJ1-4,-,TRBD1,TRBV5-1,TGTGCCAGCAGCCCAGGACAGGGCTGGAATGAAAAACTGTTTTTT,CASSPGQGWNEKLFF
TRBJ1-1,-,-,TRBV24-1,TGTGCCACCATGTCAGGGATATCCACTGAAGCTTTCTTT,CATMSGISTEAFF
TRBJ1-6,once,-,TRBV6-5,TGTGCCGCAGGTGCCACCTATAATTCACCCCTCCACTTT,CAAGATYNSPLHF
TRBJ2-2,-,-,TRBV20-1,TGCAGTGCTAGTCCTCCGAACACCGGGGAGCTGTTTTTT,CSASPPNTGELFF
TRBJ1-1,-,-,TRBV6-5,TGTGCCAGCAGACTAGCTGGACGGAGGAACACTGAAGCTTTCTTT,CASRLAGRRNTEAFF
TRBJ1-1,-,-,TRBV19,TGTGCCAGTAGTATCACAGGGACCACTGAAGCTTTCTTT,CASSITGTTEAFF
TRBJ1-1,-,-,TRBV12-3/TRBV12-4,TGTGCCAGCAGTTTCAGGGTTGACACTGAAGCTTTCTTT,CASSFRVDTEAFF
TRBJ1-2,-,TRBD1,TRBV5-8,TGTGCCAGCAGCTTCAAGCCGGGACAGCAAATGTTGTATGGCTACACCTTC,CASSFKPGQQMLYGYTF
TRBJ2-1,-,-,TRBV27,TGTGCCAGCAGTTTAGAGGGTAACTCCTACAATGAGCAGTTCTTC,CASSLEGNSYNEQFF
TRBJ2-1,-,-,TRBV3-1/TRBV3-2,TGTGCCAGCAGCCTAGAGGGGGGGTTAAATGAGCAGTTCTTC,CASSLEGGLNEQFF
TRBJ2-3,-,-,TRBV9,TGTGCCAGCAGCGTAGTTAAAGACTCCTGGGATACGCAGTATTTT,CASSVVKDSWDTQYF
TRBJ2-5,few,TRBD1,TRBV29-1,TGCAGCGTTGAAATGGGACAGGGGGACGAGACCCAGTACTTC,CSVEMGQGDETQYF
TRBJ1-3,-,TRBD1,TRBV30,TGTGCCTGGATTAAAGACAGGGCTGGAAACACCATATATTTT,CAWIKDRAGNTIYF
TRBJ1-2,-,TRBD1,TRBV5-4,TGTGCCAGCAGCTTGTCGCAGGGGGCATCGATTGGCTACACCTTC,CASSLSQGASIGYTF
TRBJ1-1,-,TRBD1,TRBV6-5,TGTGCCAGCAGGGACAGGGGGCGCGGGAACACTGAAGCTTTCTTT,CASRDRGRGNTEAFF
TRBJ2-1,-,-,TRBV7-2,TGTGCCAGCAGCTTAGCGGGGGGTTCCGTTGAGCAGTTCTTC,CASSLAGGSVEQFF